This T cell receptor (beta chain) originates from a study of T cell responses to AZD1222 COVID-19 vaccine. CDR1 is MNHEY, CDR2 SMNVEV, per germline (reference sequence). The CDR3 extends over 15 amino acids. V dropped 8 bases and J dropped 0; count of bases not matched to a gene: 5. Pooled samples include second doses given at about 4 or 12 weeks. As for this clone: Its target is unknown.

Study outcomes and limitations: Clonal diversity may have been underestimated, and the donors were mostly white British, with more females than males.

Sequencing used immunoSEQ multiplex PCR; TCRdb keeps in-frame clones, though not all of them. The sample includes some 110,000 clones, more than 70% seen only once; the top ten take around 4%. The specimen was peripheral blood, collected 28 days after the second AZD1222 dose. The V call is TRBV27, the J call TRBJ2-1; 9 nucleotides match TRBD2. The sequence was obtained from an adult who received the AZD1222 COVID-19 vaccine. The CDR3 DNA is TGTGCCAGCTTGCTTAGCGGGAGCTCCTACAATGAGCAGTTCTTC. It translates to CASLLSGSSYNEQFF.